This is a list of T cell receptor beta chains from one sample in a study of shared clonotypes between healthy human individuals. Clones were sequenced by immunoSEQ multiplex PCR, and TCRdb holds only the in-frame ones, with some missing. The sample has under 1,100,000 clones, about 80% seen once. Sequencing was done on a sample of memory CD4+ T cells sorted from blood. Receptor source: a man aged 18-30 years in good health. Each CDR3 is given with its conserved first and last residue. The D gene is left open where the match is weak. Clone size is not always given. Where it is, it says once, few, many or a class for expanded clones.

>NA|TRBJ1-5|TRBD1|TRBV6-6
CASSYSTGEGGQPQHF
TGTGCCAGCAGTTACTCCACAGGGGAAGGAGGTCAGCCCCAGCATTTT
>NA|TRBJ2-7|TRBD1|TRBV10-3
CAIQGQGAYEQYF
TGTGCCATCCAGGGACAGGGAGCCTACGAGCAGTACTTC
>NA|TRBJ2-7|NA|TRBV12-2
CASRSGTYPGLAVFYEQYF
TGTGCAAGTCGCTCCGGGACCTACCCGGGACTAGCGGTCTTCTACGAGCAGTACTTC
>few|TRBJ2-1|TRBD2|TRBV15
CATSRRGLAGDNEQFF
TGTGCCACCAGCAGACGGGGACTAGCGGGAGACAATGAGCAGTTCTTC
>NA|TRBJ1-2|NA|TRBV19
CASSHSGGQGYGYTF
TGTGCCAGTAGCCACTCCGGGGGGCAAGGCTATGGCTACACCTTC
>NA|TRBJ2-1|TRBD2|TRBV6-4
CASSDSILANSYNEQFF
TGTGCCAGCAGTGACTCTATACTAGCGAACTCCTACAATGAGCAGTTCTTC
>NA|TRBJ2-7|TRBD2|TRBV5-1
CASSPGLVTYEQYF
TGCGCCAGCAGCCCCGGACTAGTAACCTACGAGCAGTACTTC
>NA|TRBJ1-4|NA|TRBV4-3
CASSQDRGVKGEKLFF
TGCGCCAGCAGCCAAGATAGGGGGGTTAAGGGGGAAAAACTGTTTTTT
>NA|TRBJ1-2|NA|TRBV5-4
CASSPGGKTFGYTF
TGTGCCAGCAGTCCTGGGGGTAAGACTTTCGGCTACACCTTC
>NA|TRBJ2-3|NA|TRBV19
CASSIETSTDTQYF
TGTGCCAGTAGTATAGAAACATCTACAGATACGCAGTATTTT
>NA|TRBJ2-5|NA|TRBV5-1
CASSLGLIQETQYF
TGCGCCAGCAGCTTGGGGTTAATCCAAGAGACCCAGTACTTC
>once|TRBJ2-7|NA|TRBV5-6
CASSSGALRQQYF
TGTGCCAGCAGCTCCGGGGCCCTACGTCAGCAGTACTTC
>NA|TRBJ2-3|TRBD2|TRBV30
CAWMTGTSRYDSSTDTQYF
TGTGCCTGGATGACCGGGACTAGCCGTTATGATTCTAGCACAGATACGCAGTATTTT
>NA|TRBJ2-3|TRBD2|TRBV5-1
CASSLGTSGGSSTDTQYF
TGCGCCAGCAGCTTGGGGACTAGCGGGGGGTCTAGCACAGATACGCAGTATTTT
>NA|TRBJ1-5|TRBD1|TRBV5-6
CASSLRGLSNQPQHF
TGTGCCAGCAGCTTGAGGGGGCTTAGCAATCAGCCCCAGCATTTT
>once|TRBJ1-6|NA|TRBV9
CASSVESRANSPLHF
TGTGCCAGCAGCGTAGAAAGCAGGGCGAATTCACCCCTCCACTTT
>NA|TRBJ1-1|NA|TRBV6-5
CASSRSGTAYTEAFF
TGTGCCAGCAGTCGATCCGGGACGGCATACACTGAAGCTTTCTTT
>once|TRBJ2-7|NA|TRBV5-4
CASRQGREQYF
TGTGCCAGCAGACAGGGGAGGGAGCAGTACTTC
>NA|TRBJ2-2|TRBD2|TRBV5-1
CASSPGLAGENTGELFF
TGCGCCAGCAGCCCTGGACTAGCGGGGGAGAACACCGGGGAGCTGTTTTTT
>many|TRBJ1-1|NA|TRBV11-2
CASSLGRLNTEAFF
TGTGCCAGCAGCTTAGGGCGGTTGAACACTGAAGCTTTCTTT
>once|TRBJ2-3|TRBD2|TRBV25-1
CASRGPREADTQYF
TGTGCCAGCAGGGGCCCGCGGGAGGCAGATACGCAGTATTTT
>once|TRBJ2-3|TRBD2|TRBV11-2
CASSVPLAGIKDTQYF
TGTGCCAGCAGTGTCCCTCTAGCGGGAATAAAAGATACGCAGTATTTT
>NA|TRBJ2-3|TRBD2|TRBV9
CASSVAGSGGANTQYF
TGTGCCAGCAGCGTAGCCGGGAGCGGGGGGGCAAATACGCAGTATTTT